This T cell receptor beta chain was profiled in a study of blood T cell repertoires in COVID-19. The overall study: PBMCs, B-cell-depleted T cells, or T cells provided the cDNA or gDNA that made up the material.

This table comes from immunoSEQ multiplex PCR, and its TCRdb copy is limited to in-frame clones, with some not included. The sample shows some 170,000 clones, about 78% of them seen only once. The specimen was peripheral blood. This sequence originates from a woman between 50 and 59 years old with active or convalescent COVID-19.

In nucleotides, the CDR3 is TGTGCCAGCAGCCAGGTGGGACTTTCCGCCAATGAGCAGTTCTTC. Translation: CASSQVGLSANEQFF. The rearrangement uses TRBV5-4 and TRBJ2-1; weak D call: TRBD2 (6 bases). Trimming removed 4 bases at V and 6 bases at J, with 17 bases between. Per the germline V gene, CDR1 is SGHNT and CDR2 is YYREEE (reference sequence). The CDR3 loop spans 15 amino acids.